A single sample is the source of the 6 T cell receptor beta chains below, sequenced in a study of blood T cell repertoires in COVID-19. Assay: immunoSEQ multiplex PCR; the TCRdb copy retains only in-frame clones and omits some. This sample has about 230,000 clones; around 84% occur once, and the top ten carry less than 20%. Specimen: peripheral blood. The receptors were sampled from an elderly woman with active or convalescent COVID-19.

The chain combines TRBV5-1 with TRBJ1-1, with 7 bases that match TRBD1. V dropped 4 bases and J dropped 0; count of bases not matched to a gene: 9. Looked up from germline, CDR1 is SGHRS and CDR2 is YFSETQ. The CDR3 has 16 residues. The CDR3 reads CASSRDGTAMNTEAFF. CDR3 sequence (DNA): TGCGCCAGCAGCAGAGACGGGACAGCCATGAACACTGAAGCTTTCTTT.

This clone has just one count. The chain has TRBV27 and TRBJ2-7; 9 bases fit TRBD1. Germline CDR1 reads MNHEY; CDR2 reads SMNVEV (reference sequence). V was clipped by 4 bases and J by 0 bases; unmatched bases: 4. The CDR3 sequence is 15 residues long. This CDR3 reads CASSSNRGRSYEQYF. CDR3 coding DNA: TGTGCCAGCAGTTCCAACAGGGGGCGCTCCTACGAGCAGTACTTC.

The chain has TRBV12-2 and TRBJ2-7; TRBD2, the D gene given by the table, was not confirmed from the DNA. TRBV12-2 is described as a pseudogene. This CDR3 spans 14 amino acids. CDR3 residues: CASRLVLLSYEQYF. The CDR3 DNA reads as TGTGCAAGTCGCTTAGTATTACTTTCCTACGAGCAGTACTTC.

The chain links TRBV6-6 to TRBJ1-3; D unclear. Germline CDR1 is MNHNY and CDR2 is SVGAGI (reference sequence). The CDR3 contains 14 residues. The V gene lost 6 bases and the J gene lost 1 base, with 10 bases spanning the gap. CDR3 coding DNA: TGTGCCAGCAGCCGCGGTGAATCTGGAAACACCATATATTTT. Its protein product is CASSRGESGNTIYF.

J is TRBJ2-1 and V is TRBV11-2, with unresolved D. Germline CDR1 SGHAT, CDR2 FQNNGV. V was shortened by 1 base and J by 0 bases, with 7 bases between the two germline ends. CDR3 length equals 15 residues. Here the CDR3 reads CASSLGLGSYNEQFF. The CDR3 nucleotides read TGTGCCAGCAGCTTAGGACTGGGCTCCTACAATGAGCAGTTCTTC.

The V and J genes are TRBV28 and TRBJ2-7; 9 positions match TRBD1. The CDR3 extends over 14 amino acids. The J segment lost 3 bases and the V segment lost 7 bases, leaving 7 bases of the junction unmatched. Germline loops: CDR1 MDHEN, CDR2 SYDVKM. The CDR3 nucleotides read TGTGCCAGCAACATAGGGACAGGGATCTACGAGCAGTACTTC. It is translated as CASNIGTGIYEQYF.